This T cell receptor (beta chain) was sequenced in a study of cytomegalovirus exposure and HLA in healthy donors. Germline lookup yields CDR1 MGHRA and CDR2 YSYEKL. Losses at the gene ends were 4 bases for V and 1 base for J; bases not matched to a gene: 7. The CDR3 has 16 residues. The primer mix had 60 Vbeta and 13 Jbeta primers. This table comes from immunoSEQ multiplex PCR, and its TCRdb copy is limited to in-frame clones, with some not included. The sample has under 200,000 clones, roughly two thirds seen once; the top ten hold under 5.5%. Study conclusions and caveats: Differences between HLA loci emerged in a later analysis of TCR association rates, with DRB1 most and HLA-C fewest. In vitro confirmation showed three CMV-associated chains to be CMV antigen specific. Trimming of TCR beta V- and J-genes showed a link, identified in a later analysis, to a missense DCLRE1C variant.

Remarks on this clone: Its cognate antigen is unknown.

The chain links TRBV4-1 to TRBJ2-5, with 9 bases lining up with TRBD2. This receptor was taken from a woman under 30 in good health and CMV-seropositive. Sequencing was done on a sample of PBMCs. The CDR3 region is CASSPGTSTFQETQYF. As DNA, the CDR3 is TGCGCCAGCAGCCCCGGGACTAGCACTTTCCAAGAGACCCAGTACTTC.